The 4 T cell receptor beta chains presented below share a single source sample, sequenced in a study of T-cell memory formation after mild COVID-19. Using its own MiXCR run on the 5' RACE reads, TCRdb lists one record per CDR3 protein. The data show roughly 400,000 distinct CDR3 sequences, more than 15% seen once. The sample was PBMCs or a T cell subset sorted from them (not recorded which). These receptors originate from a man younger than 35 who had mild COVID-19 (a few samples of this study predate the infection). Cell type and time point are not known.

The chain combines TRBV18 with TRBJ1-2; 9 bases fit TRBD1. CDR1 KGHSH and CDR2 LQKENI come from the germline V gene. The CDR3 loop spans 15 amino acids. The V segment lost 5 bases and the J segment 8 bases; nucleotides outside the gene matches: 12. CDR3 loop: CASSSNRDRVRGYTF. Here the CDR3 DNA reads TGTGCCAGCTCATCAAACCGGGACAGGGTTCGGGGCTACACCTTC.

This clonotype has more than one count but fewer than ten. The chain combines TRBV20-1 with TRBJ1-1; D is unresolved. Trimming took off 5 bases at V and 4 bases at J, with 8 bases between the two ends. Germline loops: CDR1 DFQATT, CDR2 SNEGSKA (reference sequence). The CDR3 runs to 11 residues. DNA of the CDR3: TGCAGTGCTGGAACTCGCACTGAAGCTTTCTTT. Protein: CSAGTRTEAFF.

The gene calls are TRBV24-1 and TRBJ2-4, with a tentative D call TRBD2 (6 bases). CDR3 size: 13 residues. Germline CDR1 KGHDR, CDR2 SFDVKD. Trimming left V 5 bases short and J 7 bases short, with 11 bases between. In DNA, the CDR3 is TGTGCCACCAGTGGGGCGGGGTTCAACATTCAGTACTTC. Amino acids: CATSGAGFNIQYF.

The gene calls are TRBV5-1 and TRBJ2-3; 8 bases agree with TRBD2. This CDR3 comprises 14 residues. V gave up 5 bases and J gave up 4 bases; unmatched junction bases: 6. Per germline, CDR1 SGHRS and CDR2 YFSETQ. The CDR3 DNA reads as TGCGCCAGCAGGGCCGGGGGGGCCGCAGATACGCAGTATTTT. Protein product: CASRAGGAADTQYF.